A single sample is the source of the 22 T cell receptor beta chains below, sequenced in a study of pediatric ulcerative colitis. The table came from immunoSEQ multiplex PCR; TCRdb's copy has only in-frame clones and leaves some out. The top ten hold around 3.3% of the sample, which has around 61,000 clones, about nine tenths seen once. The specimen sequenced was blood. These receptors all stem from a boy between 10 and 17 years old with severe ulcerative colitis.

The J gene is TRBJ2-1, the V gene TRBV5-1, with 7 bases aligning to TRBD2. The CDR3 consists of 15 residues. Germline values: CDR1 SGHRS, CDR2 YFSETQ. The junction had 9 bases not matched to a gene; V was cut back by 0 bases and J by 9 bases. The CDR3 reads CASSLELAGAPEQFF. The CDR3 DNA reads TGCGCCAGCAGCTTGGAGTTGGCGGGAGCCCCTGAGCAGTTCTTC.

The chain links TRBV29-1 to TRBJ1-1; no clear D. V lost 5 bases to trimming and J lost 2 bases, with 21 bases between them. Per germline, CDR1 SQVTM and CDR2 ANQGSEA. The CDR3 contains 16 residues. This chain's CDR3 is CSVRPFLSGDNTEAFF. CDR3 bases: TGCAGCGTTCGACCATTCTTGAGCGGGGATAACACTGAAGCTTTCTTT.

The rearrangement uses TRBV6-6 and TRBJ2-7; TRBD2 agrees at 10 bases. This CDR3 spans 14 amino acids. Trimming at V came to 5 bases and at J to 6 bases, leaving 7 bases not matched to a gene. Germline-derived CDR1 and CDR2 are MNHNY and SVGAGI (reference sequence). The CDR3 DNA sequence: TGTGCCAGCAGTCGACAGCGGGAGGGCCGCGAGCAGTACTTC. It specifies CASSRQREGREQYF.

This clone was found once. This sequence joins TRBV5-6 and TRBJ1-1; 10 bases fit TRBD1. CDR3 size: 15 residues. V lost 5 bases, J lost 6 bases, and 10 bases stayed unmatched. Germline V gives CDR1 SGHDT, CDR2 YYEEEE. CDR3 loop: CASSVSGQGYPEAFF. The CDR3 region has the DNA TGTGCCAGCAGTGTTTCGGGACAGGGGTATCCTGAAGCTTTCTTT.

This chain links TRBV19 with TRBJ1-2, with D tentatively TRBD1 (6 bases). There are 11 residues in the CDR3. Trimming stripped 3 bases from V and 14 bases from J, with 13 bases between. Germline CDR1 and CDR2: LNHDA and SQIVND (reference sequence). The CDR3 loop is CASSIGQLFTF. The CDR3 bases are TGTGCCAGTAGTATCGGACAGCTTTTTACCTTC.

This rearrangement joins TRBV6-6 to TRBJ2-1, with 8 bases aligning to TRBD2. CDR1 MNHNY and CDR2 SVGAGI come from the germline V gene (reference sequence). V lost 8 bases to trimming and J lost 8 bases; unmatched junction nucleotides: 14. The CDR3 is 15 residues long. This CDR3 is CASVVGGLVIDEQFF. The CDR3 region has the DNA TGTGCCAGCGTCGTCGGGGGACTAGTCATCGATGAGCAGTTCTTC.

The chain employs TRBV7-2 and TRBJ2-2, with 7 bases identical to TRBD1. Trimming at V came to 5 bases and at J to 0 bases, leaving 6 bases not matched to a gene. The CDR3 has 16 residues. The germline V gene encodes CDR1 SGHTA and CDR2 FQGNSA. CDR3 nucleotide sequence: TGTGCCAGCAGCCGAGGGGGCACGGCGAACACCGGGGAGCTGTTTTTT. Its protein product is CASSRGGTANTGELFF.

J is TRBJ2-7 and V is TRBV5-6; 9 bases are shared with TRBD2. The CDR3 spans 15 residues. Germline lookup yields CDR1 SGHDT and CDR2 YYEEEE. V was clipped by 6 bases and J by 2 bases; unmatched bases: 9. The CDR3 sequence: CASNPGGGRAYEQYF. DNA of the CDR3: TGTGCCAGCAACCCTGGCGGCGGGAGGGCCTACGAGCAGTACTTC.

The J gene is TRBJ1-1, the V gene TRBV5-1, with 7 bases matching TRBD1. V shed 2 bases, J shed 1 base, and the junction held 11 bases outside the gene matches. Germline V gives CDR1 SGHRS, CDR2 YFSETQ. The CDR3 covers 17 residues. The CDR3: CASSFTGATYQNTEAFF. CDR3 coding DNA: TGCGCCAGCAGCTTCACAGGGGCCACCTACCAGAACACTGAAGCTTTCTTT.

The chain employs TRBV29-1 and TRBJ2-1, with TRBD2 matching 9 bases. The CDR3 length is 17 residues. Trimming at V came to 0 bases and at J to 9 bases, leaving 15 bases not matched to a gene. From germline, CDR1 is SQVTM and CDR2 ANQGSEA. CDR3 bases: TGCAGCGTTGAAGATCAACTGGGACTAGCTTACCCAAGTGAGCAGTTCTTC. Its translation: CSVEDQLGLAYPSEQFF.

This chain joins TRBV27 and TRBJ2-2; D is possibly TRBD1 or TRBD2 (5 bases each). The CDR3 loop spans 15 amino acids. The ends were cut back, 7 bases at V and 3 bases at J, with 15 bases in the middle. Germline V gene data show CDR1 as MNHEY and CDR2 as SMNVEV (reference sequence). DNA of the CDR3: TGTGCCAGCAAGGGCCGAGGGACGGACACCGGGGAGCTGTTTTTT. It encodes CASKGRGTDTGELFF.

The chain recombines TRBV6-1 with TRBJ2-1; no firm D call. The CDR3 extends over 17 amino acids. V was shortened by 4 bases and J by 3 bases, with 19 bases between the two germline ends. CDR1 and CDR2 (germline): MNHNS, SASEGT. This chain's CDR3 is CASSAHPWAVHYNEQFF. CDR3 sequence (DNA): TGTGCCAGCAGTGCACACCCCTGGGCGGTTCACTACAATGAGCAGTTCTTC.

The chain joins TRBV5-4 to TRBJ2-5; D unresolved. This CDR3 has 12 amino acids. Per germline, CDR1 SGHNT and CDR2 YYREEE (reference sequence). V was trimmed by 0 bases and J by 2 bases, leaving 2 bases between them. CDR3 sequence: CASSLVQETQYF. In DNA form, the CDR3 reads TGTGCCAGCAGCTTGGTTCAAGAGACCCAGTACTTC.

Only one count was recorded for this clone. The J gene is TRBJ2-7, the V gene TRBV13, with 9 bases fitting TRBD1. V lost 4 bases to trimming and J lost 2 bases; unmatched junction nucleotides: 9. Germline V gene data show CDR1 as PRHDT and CDR2 as FYEKMQ (reference sequence). The CDR3 is made up of 16 amino acids. CDR3 amino acids: CASSWAQGAMAYEQYF. CDR3 sequence (DNA): TGTGCCAGCAGCTGGGCACAGGGGGCTATGGCCTACGAGCAGTACTTC.

V gene TRBV27 combines with J gene TRBJ2-5; D is uncertain. Germline V gives CDR1 MNHEY, CDR2 SMNVEV (reference sequence). CDR3 length: 14 residues. V was clipped by 4 bases and J by 5 bases, with 14 bases between them. The CDR3 region is CASSSDLGMETQYF. CDR3 coding DNA: TGTGCCAGCAGTTCGGACCTGGGTATGGAGACCCAGTACTTC.

In regard to this clone: Other DNA variants within this sample encode the same CDR3. The chain recombines TRBV6-1 with TRBJ2-7, with a possible D match to TRBD1 (6 bases). Trimming cost V 0 bases and J 2 bases, with 11 bases left between them. The CDR3 is 15 amino acids. The germline V gene has CDR1 MNHNS and CDR2 SASEGT. CDR3 residues: CASSEALGTPYEQYF. The CDR3 DNA sequence: TGTGCCAGCAGTGAAGCTTTGGGGACACCCTACGAGCAGTACTTC.

The gene calls are TRBV6-1 and TRBJ2-7; 7 nucleotides agree with TRBD2. CDR3 length equals 14 residues. Germline V gene sequence: CDR1 MNHNS, CDR2 SASEGT. Unmatched junction bases numbered 7, after V lost 8 bases and J lost 0 bases. The CDR3, as DNA: TGTGCCAGCGTGGCAGCGGGGAGCTCCTACGAGCAGTACTTC. Protein product: CASVAAGSSYEQYF.

The rearrangement uses TRBV7-9 and TRBJ2-5, with D unclear. The CDR3 extends over 15 amino acids. Trimming shortened V by 4 bases and J by 0 bases, and 12 bases separated the two germline ends. CDR1 is SEHNR and CDR2 is FQNEAQ in the germline V gene (reference sequence). In DNA, the CDR3 is TGTGCCAGCAGCTCCTCGGACGAGTACCAAGAGACCCAGTACTTC. It yields the protein CASSSSDEYQETQYF.

The J gene is TRBJ2-3, the V gene TRBV11-3, with 8 bases aligning to TRBD1. Germline-derived CDR1 and CDR2 are SGHNT and YENEEA. The CDR3 covers 14 residues. Trimming at V came to 5 bases and at J to 4 bases, leaving 5 bases not matched to a gene. The CDR3 nucleotides are TGTGCCAGCAGCCGCGACAGGGGCCCAGATACGCAGTATTTT. Translating it yields CASSRDRGPDTQYF. The full variable domain, in which reference TRBV11-3 and TRBJ2-3 provide the parts outside the CDR3, is EAGVVQSPRYKIIEKKQPVAFWCNPISGHNTLYWYLQNLGQGPELLIRYENEEAVDDSQLPKDRFSAERLKGVDSTLKIQPAELGDSAVYLCASSRDRGPDTQYFGPGTRLTVL.

A few counts support this clone. V gene TRBV4-1 combines with J gene TRBJ1-2, with D unclear. This CDR3 comprises 14 residues. Germline CDR1 is MGHRA and CDR2 is YSYEKL. Deletions cut 1 base from V and 4 bases from J, with 10 bases between. The DNA of the CDR3 is TGCGCCAGCAGCCAAGGGGGAACGAGCTATGGCTACACCTTC. The encoded protein is CASSQGGTSYGYTF.

This clone was seen only a few times. The chain joins TRBV19 to TRBJ2-2; TRBD2 matches 8 bases. V shed 3 bases, J shed 4 bases, and the junction held 4 bases outside the gene matches. The CDR3 is made up of 15 amino acids. CDR1 and CDR2 from the germline V gene are LNHDA and SQIVND (reference sequence). This CDR3 reads CASSIGTRGTGELFF. The DNA for the CDR3 is TGTGCCAGTAGTATTGGGACTAGGGGCACCGGGGAGCTGTTTTTT. The full variable domain, completed using reference TRBV19 and TRBJ2-2, is DGGITQSPKYLFRKEGQNVTLSCEQNLNHDAMYWYRQDPGQGLRLIYYSQIVNDFQKGDIAEGYSVSREKKESFPLTVTSAQKNPTAFYLCASSIGTRGTGELFFGEGSRLTVL.

The chain recombines TRBV7-9 with TRBJ2-2; D may be TRBD1 (6 bases). Germline CDR1 is SEHNR and CDR2 is FQNEAQ (reference sequence). The CDR3 totals 15 residues. Trimming took 5 bases from V and 2 from J, leaving 12 bases between them. The CDR3: CASSPGTTNTGELFF. In DNA, the CDR3 is TGTGCCAGCAGCCCCGGGACAACCAACACCGGGGAGCTGTTTTTT.